The 9 T cell receptor beta chains presented below share a single source sample, sequenced in a study of STAT5B mutations in CD4+ large granular lymphocyte leukemia. Sequencing used immunoSEQ multiplex PCR; TCRdb keeps in-frame clones, though not all of them. The table has 45,000 to 55,000 clones, around 70% seen once. The sample was CD4+ T cells from blood buffy coats. The receptors were gathered from a human donor in good health.

V and J are TRBV5-1 and TRBJ1-4; 12 positions agree with TRBD1. V lost 3 bases to trimming and J lost 7 bases; unmatched junction nucleotides: 10. Germline V gene sequence: CDR1 SGHRS, CDR2 YFSETQ. The CDR3 contains 17 residues. The CDR3 nucleotides are TGCGCCAGCAGCTCTAGCGGGACAGGGGGCATGGTTGAAAAACTGTTTTTT. This translates into CASSSSGTGGMVEKLFF.

This sequence joins TRBV5-1 and TRBJ2-7; D might be TRBD1 (6 bases). The germline V gene encodes CDR1 SGHRS and CDR2 YFSETQ. Trimming stripped 1 base from V and 5 bases from J, with 10 bases between. The length of the CDR3 is 13 residues. The CDR3 DNA follows: TGCGCCAGCAGCTTGAACAGGGCCGACGAGCAGTACTTC. It translates to CASSLNRADEQYF.

This sequence joins TRBV6-1 and TRBJ1-3; possible D gene TRBD1, 5 bases. Looked up from germline, CDR1 is MNHNS and CDR2 is SASEGT. Trimming left V 4 bases short and J 0 bases short, with 13 bases between. The CDR3 extends over 16 amino acids. This chain's CDR3 is CASSVTGVFSGNTIYF. CDR3 sequence (DNA): TGTGCCAGCAGTGTTACAGGCGTCTTCTCTGGAAACACCATATATTTT.

The sample holds one count of this clone. V gene TRBV12-5 combines with J gene TRBJ2-5; D possibly uses TRBD1 or TRBD2 (5 bases each). This CDR3 has 14 amino acids. Germline V gene lookup returns CDR1 LGHNT and CDR2 FRNRAP. The V end lost 8 bases, the J end lost 1 base, and 14 bases lay between the germline ends. CDR3 in DNA: TGTGCTAGTAGTCCATCTGGGGGCCAAGAGACCCAGTACTTC. Amino acid sequence: CASSPSGGQETQYF.

The rearrangement links TRBV27 to TRBJ1-6; perhaps TRBD1 as D (6 bases). CDR1 is MNHEY, CDR2 SMNVEV, per germline (reference sequence). The V and J ends lost 5 bases and 7 bases respectively, with 12 bases between them. The CDR3 length is 14 residues. Here the CDR3 DNA reads TGTGCCAGCAGTCCTAGCAGGGGAAATTCACCCCTCCACTTT. The encoded protein is CASSPSRGNSPLHF.

The chain uses TRBV7-8 and TRBJ2-1; 9 bases are a match to TRBD1. The CDR3 consists of 15 residues. Germline V CDR1 and CDR2: SGHVS, FQNEAQ. The V segment lost 6 bases and the J segment 3 bases; nucleotides outside the gene matches: 6. CDR3 sequence: CASSPGTGNYNEQFF. The CDR3 bases are TGTGCCAGCAGTCCCGGGACAGGGAACTACAATGAGCAGTTCTTC.

The chain carries TRBV28 and TRBJ1-2; 7 nucleotides line up with TRBD1. CDR1 MDHEN and CDR2 SYDVKM come from the germline V gene. CDR3 length equals 13 residues. V gave up 6 bases and J gave up 4 bases; unmatched junction bases: 5. CDR3 in amino acids: CASSQGGIYGYTF. In nucleotides, the CDR3 is TGTGCCAGCAGCCAGGGGGGGATCTATGGCTACACCTTC.

V is TRBV5-1 and J is TRBJ2-1; D not certain. Germline V CDR1 and CDR2: SGHRS, YFSETQ. V was pared by 1 base and J by 3 bases, with 11 bases between. The CDR3 is made up of 15 amino acids. The CDR3 DNA follows: TGCGCCAGCAGCTTGCTTCCAGAGGTCTACAATGAGCAGTTCTTC. It codes for CASSLLPEVYNEQFF.

The chain couples TRBV23-1 to TRBJ1-5; a possible D gene is TRBD1 (6 bases). TRBV23-1 is an ORF, with its function uncertain. This CDR3 has 17 amino acids. Trimming removed 0 bases from V and 3 bases from J, with 15 bases in between. The CDR3: CASSQSTGYGNNQPQHF. For the CDR3, the DNA is TGCGCCAGCAGTCAATCAACAGGGTATGGGAACAATCAGCCCCAGCATTTT.